This T cell receptor (beta chain) was profiled in a study of memory CD4+ T cells and cytomegalovirus serostatus. Study summary: Of the healthy Belgian adults, eight or nine were CMV seropositive and approximately 24 seronegative. Study-level results: Suggested: most of the CMV-linked TCR signature lies in CD4+ memory cells. 67 of 164 known CMV-associated TCRbeta sequences appeared in CD4+ memory.

In this sample, this clone turned up a few times. Its antigen is still unknown. TCRdb's copy holds only in-frame clones and misses some; the assay was immunoSEQ multiplex PCR. Of about 67,000 clones listed, 70% to 80% are singletons. V lost 3 bases, J lost 2 bases, and 17 bases lay in between. Per the germline V gene, CDR1 is PRHDT and CDR2 is FYEKMQ (reference sequence). CDR3 length: 16 residues. The sort gate was single viable CD3+CD4+CD8-CD45RO+ cells for memory CD4+ T cells. Donors' CMV status reflects serum IgG against pp150, pp28, p38, p52. This rearrangement joins TRBV13 to TRBJ2-7, with D perhaps being TRBD1 or TRBD2 (5 bases each). Sequenced material: memory CD4+ T cells from blood. The sequence was collected from an adult in good health and CMV-seropositive. The CDR3 DNA follows: TGTGCCAGCAGCTTCCGAGGTTCTTGGGGGACCTACGAGCAGTACTTC. Translated, it gives CASSFRGSWGTYEQYF.